This TCR beta chain was sequenced during a study of Graves' ophthalmopathy and Graves' hyperthyroidism. Study-wide findings and caveats: Among thyroid clonotypes expanded above 0.001 frequency, most also appeared in blood.

Excluded were patients with other autoimmune diseases, uncontrolled infections, pregnancy or lactation. Thyroid ultrasound, orbital computed tomography, TRAb, serum thyroxine and clinical symptoms formed the basis of diagnosis. Germline V gene sequence: CDR1 SNHLY, CDR2 FYNNEI. This CDR3 spans 16 amino acids. For repertoire sequencing, the TCR beta CDR3 regions were amplified from RNA transcripts. Second-round multiplex PCR came after first-round RT-PCR with HTBI primers. MiXCR, run by TCRdb on the multiplex PCR reads, gives a single entry per CDR3 protein. Altogether around 1,000,000 distinct CDR3 sequences are present, roughly 35% being singletons, with the ten largest covering approximately 10%. In the case of this clonotype: Its antigen remains unknown. One junction end does not reproduce the germline sequence, and a read error may be involved.

Material for sequencing was peripheral blood or thyroid tissue (not recorded which). The J gene is TRBJ1-6, the V gene TRBV2, with 10 bases matching TRBD1. The source of this sequence is an adult man with Graves' hyperthyroidism. CDR3 nucleotide sequence: TGTGCCAGCAGGGAAGGGACAGGGGCGAATAATTCACCCCTCCACTTT. Protein product: CASREGTGANNSPLHF.